The 20 T cell receptor beta chains below come from one sample, sequenced in a study of T cells in Graves' hyperthyroidism and ophthalmopathy. Amplification targeted TCR beta CDR3 regions from RNA transcripts. HTBI primers were the set used in a first-round RT-PCR of the TCR CDR3. TCRdb reanalysed the multiplex PCR reads using MiXCR and keeps one entry per CDR3 protein. Here the sample spans more than 500,000 distinct CDR3 sequences, 16% being singletons. Sequenced input: blood. Source of these receptors: a woman aged 25 to 39 with Graves' ophthalmopathy.

The sample holds a few counts of this clonotype. The chain carries TRBV7-2 and TRBJ2-4, with 7 bases identical to TRBD1. The CDR3 loop spans 12 amino acids. The V gene's germline CDR1 is SGHTA and CDR2 FQGNSA. V shed 4 bases, J shed 6 bases, and the junction held 0 bases outside the gene matches. The DNA of the CDR3 is TGTGCCAGCAGCTGGGACAGAAACATTCAGTACTTC. This sequence encodes CASSWDRNIQYF.

V is TRBV6-5 and J is TRBJ2-7, with 9 bases identical to TRBD2. The V gene end was trimmed by 6 bases and the J gene end by 6 bases; junction bases not matched to a gene: 15. CDR3 length: 16 amino acids. CDR1 is MNHEY and CDR2 is SVGAGI in the germline V gene. This CDR3 reads CASRLTALAGHSEQYF. As DNA, the CDR3 is TGTGCCAGCAGGTTAACGGCGCTAGCGGGGCATTCCGAGCAGTACTTC.

The genes are TRBV20-1 and TRBJ2-5; D is unresolved. This CDR3 contains 13 residues. Trimming left V 0 bases short and J 10 bases short, with 15 bases between. Per the germline V gene, CDR1 is DFQATT and CDR2 is SNEGSKA (reference sequence). The CDR3 nucleotides read TGCAGTGCTAGAGATGGAGCGCCAGGTGACCAGTACTTC. Translating gives CSARDGAPGDQYF.

The J gene is TRBJ1-4, the V gene TRBV5-1; D is possibly TRBD1 (5 bases). The germline V and J ends were trimmed by 4 bases and 4 bases, with 29 bases remaining between them. The CDR3 loop spans 20 amino acids. Germline V CDR1 and CDR2: SGHRS, YFSETQ. The chain's CDR3 is CASSPGTYPRELSVNEKLFF. The DNA of the CDR3 is TGCGCCAGCAGCCCCGGGACTTACCCTAGGGAGCTTTCCGTTAATGAAAAACTGTTTTTT.

This clonotype was observed at least ten times. This CDR3 reads CASSLSDRGRETQYF. CDR3 bases: TGTGCCAGCAGCCTCTCGGACAGGGGACGAGAGACCCAGTACTTC. The V call is TRBV7-2, the J call TRBJ2-5; TRBD1 aligns across 9 bases. This CDR3 has 15 amino acids. V lost 5 bases and J lost 4; bases outside the gene matches: 8. Looked up from germline, CDR1 is SGHTA and CDR2 is FQGNSA.

At least ten counts were recorded for this clonotype. V gene TRBV30 combines with J gene TRBJ2-7, with TRBD2 identical over 7 bases. Germline trimming cut 3 bases from V and 2 bases from J; bases unmatched to any gene: 4. The CDR3 is 13 amino acids. Germline values: CDR1 GTSNPN, CDR2 SVGIG (reference sequence). In DNA form, the CDR3 reads TGTGCCTGGAGGGGGGACTACCCCTACGAGCAGTACTTC. Protein sequence: CAWRGDYPYEQYF.

There are a few counts of this clonotype. Here the CDR3 DNA reads TGTGCCAGTAGTACCCCCCCCGGGACCTACAATGAGCAGTTCTTC. As protein: CASSTPPGTYNEQFF. The genes are TRBV19 and TRBJ2-1, with a tentative D call TRBD2 (5 bases). The CDR3 runs 15 residues. V lost 4 bases and J lost 2, with 12 bases in between. Germline V gene data show CDR1 as LNHDA and CDR2 as SQIVND (reference sequence).

At least ten counts were recorded for this clonotype. This chain links TRBV20-1 with TRBJ1-2; D unclear. V was clipped by 6 bases and J by 3 bases, with 8 bases between them. The CDR3 has 11 amino acids. Germline CDR1 DFQATT, CDR2 SNEGSKA (reference sequence). CDR3 sequence: CSAGSDYGYTF. The CDR3 DNA is TGCAGTGCAGGGTCGGACTATGGCTACACCTTC.

In its sample, this clonotype was seen many times. The chain links TRBV4-3 to TRBJ2-5; 13 bases are shared with TRBD2. CDR3 length: 16 amino acids. CDR1 is LGHNA and CDR2 is YSLEER in the germline V gene. The trim removed 1 base at V and 5 bases at J, leaving 4 bases unmatched. The CDR3 DNA sequence: TGCGCCAGCAGCCAAGGGACTAGCGGGAGTAGGGAGACCCAGTACTTC. It specifies CASSQGTSGSRETQYF.

The genes are TRBV15 and TRBJ2-3, with D perhaps being TRBD1 or TRBD2 (5 bases each). Germline values: CDR1 LNHNV, CDR2 YYDKDF (reference sequence). The CDR3 length is 14 residues. Trimming stripped 0 bases from V and 2 bases from J, with 6 bases between. The CDR3 protein is CATSRDGTTDTQYF. The CDR3 DNA reads TGTGCCACCAGCAGAGACGGGACCACAGATACGCAGTATTTT. The full variable domain, completed using reference TRBV15 and TRBJ2-3, is DAMVIQNPRYQVTQFGKPVTLSCSQTLNHNVMYWYQQKSSQAPKLLFHYYDKDFNNEADTPDNFQSRRPNTSFCFLDIRSPGLGDTAMYLCATSRDGTTDTQYFGPGTRLTVL.

This clonotype has only a few counts. CDR3 region: CASSQGTGGRSPLHF. The CDR3 DNA reads as TGTGCCAGCAGCCAAGGGACAGGGGGTCGATCACCCCTCCACTTT. The J gene is TRBJ1-6, the V gene TRBV3-1; 10 bases are a match to TRBD1. The CDR3 length is 15 residues. Germline CDR1 is LGHDT and CDR2 is YNNKEL (reference sequence). J lost 10 bases, V lost 1 base, and 4 bases had no gene match. The whole variable domain, filled in from reference TRBV3-1 and TRBJ1-6, reads DTAVSQTPKYLVTQMGNDKSIKCEQNLGHDTMYWYKQDSKKFLKIMFSYNNKELIINETVPNRFSPKSPDKAHLNLHINSLELGDSAVYFCASSQGTGGRSPLHFGNGTRLTVT.

This clonotype was picked up a small number of times. The chain combines TRBV6-2 or TRBV6-3 with TRBJ2-2; D is perhaps TRBD1 (6 bases). V was shortened by 1 base and J by 6 bases, with 9 bases between the two germline ends. Germline values: CDR1 MNHEY, CDR2 SVGEGT. The CDR3 is made up of 14 amino acids. CDR3 sequence: CASSYLGGAGELFF. Written as DNA, the CDR3 is TGTGCCAGCAGTTACTTAGGGGGTGCCGGGGAGCTGTTTTTT.

The chain has TRBV5-1 and TRBJ2-7; TRBD1 matches at 9 bases. From germline, CDR1 is SGHRS and CDR2 YFSETQ. There are 15 residues in the CDR3. The V gene end was trimmed by 8 bases and the J gene end by 3 bases; junction bases not matched to a gene: 12. The CDR3 spells CASGQGQGLLYEQYF. DNA for the CDR3: TGCGCCAGTGGACAGGGGCAAGGACTACTCTACGAGCAGTACTTC. The entire variable domain, with the rest obtained from reference TRBV5-1 and TRBJ2-7, is as follows: KAGVTQTPRYLIKTRGQQVTLSCSPISGHRSVSWYQQTPGQGLQFLFEYFSETQRNKGNFPGRFSGRQFSNSRSEMNVSTLELGDSALYLCASGQGQGLLYEQYFGPGTRLTVT.

This clonotype showed up many times. The chain joins TRBV18 to TRBJ2-5, with 12 nucleotides matching TRBD2. V was clipped by 3 bases and J by 0 bases; unmatched bases: 5. CDR3 length: 17 residues. Germline V gene lookup returns CDR1 KGHSH and CDR2 LQKENI. In nucleotides, the CDR3 is TGTGCCAGCTCACCTAGACTAGCGGGAGAGGACCAAGAGACCCAGTACTTC. Encoded protein: CASSPRLAGEDQETQYF. Combining the CDR3 with reference TRBV18 and TRBJ2-5 gives the whole variable domain NAGVMQNPRHLVRRRGQEARLRCSPMKGHSHVYWYRQLPEEGLKFMVYLQKENIIDESGMPKERFSAEFPKEGPSILRIQQVVRGDSAAYFCASSPRLAGEDQETQYFGPGTRLLVL.

In regard to this clonotype: This may be a read error: a much more frequent sequence differs by one nucleotide. The rearrangement joins TRBV5-8 to TRBJ2-7, with D perhaps given as TRBD1 or TRBD2 (5 bases each). The end of the DNA is better explained by TRBJ2-1, so the J call may be wrong. The germline V gene encodes CDR1 SGHTS and CDR2 YDEGEE. CDR3 size: 13 residues. CDR3 sequence: CASSQGDDYEQFF. In nucleotides, the CDR3 is TGCGCCAGCAGCCAGGGCGACGACTACGAGCAGTTCTTC.

This clonotype occurred a few times. J is TRBJ2-7 and V is TRBV6-1; D not certain. The CDR3 length is 14 residues. The germline gives CDR1 MNHNS, CDR2 SASEGT. Deletions cut 1 base from V and 3 bases from J, with 10 bases between. The CDR3 region has the DNA TGTGCCAGCAGTGAAGGCAGGAGCTACTACGAGCAGTACTTC. It is translated as CASSEGRSYYEQYF.

This clonotype was seen ten or more times. The V gene is TRBV28, the J gene TRBJ1-2; the D is unclear. Deletions cut 5 bases from V and 5 bases from J, with 6 bases between. The CDR3 consists of 11 residues. CDR1 and CDR2 from the germline V gene are MDHEN and SYDVKM. For the CDR3, the DNA is TGTGCCAGCAGTCCTACTTATGGCTACACCTTC. Encoded protein: CASSPTYGYTF.

This clonotype was detected many times. The rearrangement joins TRBV28 to TRBJ2-1, with 11 bases matching TRBD2. CDR1 MDHEN and CDR2 SYDVKM come from the germline V gene. The trim removed 4 bases at V and 4 bases at J, leaving 9 bases unmatched. The CDR3 has 17 amino acids. This CDR3 reads CASSSPLAGVIYNEQFF. The CDR3 region has the DNA TGTGCCAGCAGTTCCCCACTAGCGGGAGTGATATACAATGAGCAGTTCTTC.

The chain joins TRBV7-2 to TRBJ1-5; D uncertain. Trimming stripped 1 base from V and 0 bases from J, with 10 bases between. Per the germline V gene, CDR1 is SGHTA and CDR2 is FQGNSA. This CDR3 spans 16 amino acids. CDR3 amino acids: CASSLVSGYSNQPQHF. In DNA, the CDR3 is TGTGCCAGCAGCTTAGTCTCGGGGTATAGCAATCAGCCCCAGCATTTT.

This clonotype showed up many times. This sequence joins TRBV20-1 and TRBJ2-7; possible D gene TRBD2, 5 bases. Per germline, CDR1 DFQATT and CDR2 SNEGSKA (reference sequence). The ends were cut back, 6 bases at V and 5 bases at J, with 14 bases in the middle. This CDR3 contains 12 residues. DNA of the CDR3: TGCAGTGCCCCACTTCGGAGGAACGAGCAGTACTTC. It codes for CSAPLRRNEQYF.